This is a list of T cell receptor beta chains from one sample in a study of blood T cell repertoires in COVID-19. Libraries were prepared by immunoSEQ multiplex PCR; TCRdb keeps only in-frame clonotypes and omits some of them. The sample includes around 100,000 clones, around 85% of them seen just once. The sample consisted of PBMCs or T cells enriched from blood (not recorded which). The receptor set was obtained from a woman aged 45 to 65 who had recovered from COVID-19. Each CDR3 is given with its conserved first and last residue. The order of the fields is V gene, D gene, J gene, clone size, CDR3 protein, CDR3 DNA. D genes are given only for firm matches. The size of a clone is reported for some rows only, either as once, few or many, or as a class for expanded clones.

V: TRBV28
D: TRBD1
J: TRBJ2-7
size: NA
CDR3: CASSLEDRGHEQYF
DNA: TGTGCCAGCAGTTTAGAGGACAGGGGTCACGAGCAGTACTTC

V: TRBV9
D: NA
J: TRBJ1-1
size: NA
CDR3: CASSGQITGNTEAFF
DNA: TGTGCCAGCAGCGGCCAGATTACGGGGAACACTGAAGCTTTCTTT

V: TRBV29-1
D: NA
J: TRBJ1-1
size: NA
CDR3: CSVSPRLRQSRYEAFF
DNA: TGCAGCGTATCTCCCCGGCTTAGACAGAGCCGGTATGAAGCTTTCTTT

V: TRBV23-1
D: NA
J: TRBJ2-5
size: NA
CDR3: CASSPPRVLAEETQYF
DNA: TGCGCCAGCAGTCCCCCCCGGGTACTAGCAGAAGAGACCCAGTACTTC

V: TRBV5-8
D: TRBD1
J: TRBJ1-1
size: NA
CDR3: CASSLPGQGGSEAFF
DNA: TGTGCCAGCAGCCTACCCGGACAGGGGGGAAGCGAAGCTTTCTTT

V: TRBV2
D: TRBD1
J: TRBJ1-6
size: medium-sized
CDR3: CASSEGQGATPLHF
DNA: TGTGCCAGCAGCGAGGGACAGGGGGCTACACCCCTCCACTTT

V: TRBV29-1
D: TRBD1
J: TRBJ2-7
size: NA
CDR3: CSTVDRGHEQYF
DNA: TGCAGCACCGTGGACAGGGGCCACGAGCAGTACTTC

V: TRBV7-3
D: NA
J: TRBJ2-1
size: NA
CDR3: CASSISGPYNEQFF
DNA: TGTGCCAGCAGCATCAGCGGCCCCTACAATGAGCAGTTCTTC

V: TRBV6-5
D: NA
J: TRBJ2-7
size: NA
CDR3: CATRQETYEQYF
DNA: TGTGCCACCCGACAGGAGACCTACGAGCAGTACTTC

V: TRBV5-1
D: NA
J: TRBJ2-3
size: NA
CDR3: CASSLDMSTDTQYF
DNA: TGCGCCAGCAGCTTGGATATGAGCACAGATACGCAGTATTTT

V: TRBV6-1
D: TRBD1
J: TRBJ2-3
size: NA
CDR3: CASRETGTQLGTATDTQYF
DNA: TGTGCCAGCAGAGAAACCGGGACGCAACTAGGGACAGCCACAGATACGCAGTATTTT

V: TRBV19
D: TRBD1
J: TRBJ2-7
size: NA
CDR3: CASSPTGSRNEQYF
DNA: TGTGCCAGTAGCCCGACAGGGTCTAGGAACGAGCAGTACTTC

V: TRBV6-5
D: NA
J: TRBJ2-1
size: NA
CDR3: CASSSLEQFF
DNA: TGTGCCAGCAGTTCCCTTGAGCAGTTCTTC

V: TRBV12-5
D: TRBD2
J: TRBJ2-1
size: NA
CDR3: CASGLGNKSGGFHNEQFF
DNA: TGTGCTAGTGGTTTGGGAAATAAGAGCGGGGGGTTCCACAATGAGCAGTTCTTC

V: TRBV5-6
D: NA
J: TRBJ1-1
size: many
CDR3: CASSLDRDPMNTEAFF
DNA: TGTGCCAGCAGCTTGGACAGAGATCCCATGAACACTGAAGCTTTCTTT

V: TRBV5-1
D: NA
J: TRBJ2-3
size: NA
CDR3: CASSQGAADTQYF
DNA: TGCGCCAGCAGCCAAGGAGCGGCAGATACGCAGTATTTT

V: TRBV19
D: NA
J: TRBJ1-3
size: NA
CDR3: CASSTYSGNTIYF
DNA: TGTGCCAGTAGTACCTACTCTGGAAACACCATATATTTT

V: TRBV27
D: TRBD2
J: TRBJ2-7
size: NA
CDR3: CASSQTSGKGPEQYF
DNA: TGTGCCAGCAGCCAGACTAGCGGGAAAGGCCCCGAGCAGTACTTC

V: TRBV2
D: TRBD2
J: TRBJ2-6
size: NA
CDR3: CASSGLAGELSGANVLTF
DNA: TGTGCCAGCAGCGGACTAGCGGGAGAACTCTCTGGGGCCAACGTCCTGACTTTC

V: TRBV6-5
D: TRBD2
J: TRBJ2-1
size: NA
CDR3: CATAPGTSFDEQFF
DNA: TGTGCCACCGCTCCCGGGACTAGCTTCGATGAGCAGTTCTTC

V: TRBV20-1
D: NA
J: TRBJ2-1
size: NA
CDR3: CSASKGYNEQFF
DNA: TGCAGTGCTAGTAAGGGGTACAATGAGCAGTTCTTC

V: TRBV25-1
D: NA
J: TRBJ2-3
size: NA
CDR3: CASSLAETTDTQYF
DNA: TGTGCCAGCAGTTTAGCGGAGACCACAGATACGCAGTATTTT

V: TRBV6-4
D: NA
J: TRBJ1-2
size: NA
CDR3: CASSDSGAYGYTF
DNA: TGTGCCAGCAGTGACTCAGGGGCCTATGGCTACACCTTC